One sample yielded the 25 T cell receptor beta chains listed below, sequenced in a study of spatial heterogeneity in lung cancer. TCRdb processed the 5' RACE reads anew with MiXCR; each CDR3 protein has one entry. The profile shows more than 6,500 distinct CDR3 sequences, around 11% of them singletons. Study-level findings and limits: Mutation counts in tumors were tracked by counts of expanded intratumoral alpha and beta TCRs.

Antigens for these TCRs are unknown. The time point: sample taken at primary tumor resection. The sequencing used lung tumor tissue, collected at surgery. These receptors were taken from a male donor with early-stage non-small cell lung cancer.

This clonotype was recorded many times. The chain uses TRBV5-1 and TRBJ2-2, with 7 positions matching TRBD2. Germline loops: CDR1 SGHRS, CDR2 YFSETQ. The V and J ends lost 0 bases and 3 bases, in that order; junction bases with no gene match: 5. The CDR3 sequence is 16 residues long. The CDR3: CASSLVSREHTGELFF. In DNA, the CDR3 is TGCGCCAGCAGCTTGGTTTCGCGGGAGCACACCGGGGAGCTGTTTTTT. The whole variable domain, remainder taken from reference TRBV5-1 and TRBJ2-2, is KAGVTQTPRYLIKTRGQQVTLSCSPISGHRSVSWYQQTPGQGLQFLFEYFSETQRNKGNFPGRFSGRQFSNSRSEMNVSTLELGDSALYLCASSLVSREHTGELFFGEGSRLTVL.

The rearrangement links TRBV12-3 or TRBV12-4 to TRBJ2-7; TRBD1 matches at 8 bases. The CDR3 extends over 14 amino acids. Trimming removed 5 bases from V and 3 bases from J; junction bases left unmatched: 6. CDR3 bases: TGTGCCAGCAGTCAGGGACAGGTCAACTACGAGCAGTACTTC. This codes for CASSQGQVNYEQYF.

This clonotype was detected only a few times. The CDR3 here is CASSLFRDGPQHF. Written as DNA, the CDR3 is TGTGCCAGCAGTTTATTCCGAGATGGCCCCCAGCATTTT. The V and J genes are TRBV12-3 or TRBV12-4 and TRBJ1-5; D is undetermined. This CDR3 has 13 amino acids. V lost 2 bases and J lost 10, with 12 bases in between.

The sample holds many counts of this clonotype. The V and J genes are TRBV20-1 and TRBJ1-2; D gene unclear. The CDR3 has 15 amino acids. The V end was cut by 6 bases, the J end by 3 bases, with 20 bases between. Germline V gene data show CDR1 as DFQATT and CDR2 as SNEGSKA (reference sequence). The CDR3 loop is CSALTPHGRYYGYTF. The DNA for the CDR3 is TGCAGTGCCCTTACCCCACACGGACGTTACTATGGCTACACCTTC.

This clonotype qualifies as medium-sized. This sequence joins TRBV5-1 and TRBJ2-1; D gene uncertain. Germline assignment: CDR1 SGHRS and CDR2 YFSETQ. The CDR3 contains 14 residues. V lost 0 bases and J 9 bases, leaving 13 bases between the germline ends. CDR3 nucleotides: TGCGCCAGCAGCTTGGACTTGGCTGTCGGTGAGCAGTTCTTC. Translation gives CASSLDLAVGEQFF.

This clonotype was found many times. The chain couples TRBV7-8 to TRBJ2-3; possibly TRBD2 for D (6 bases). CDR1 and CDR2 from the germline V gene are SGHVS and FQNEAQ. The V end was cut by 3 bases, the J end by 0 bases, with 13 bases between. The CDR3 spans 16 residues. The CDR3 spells CASSFWTILSTDTQYF. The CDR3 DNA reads TGTGCCAGCAGCTTCTGGACTATTCTGAGCACAGATACGCAGTATTTT.

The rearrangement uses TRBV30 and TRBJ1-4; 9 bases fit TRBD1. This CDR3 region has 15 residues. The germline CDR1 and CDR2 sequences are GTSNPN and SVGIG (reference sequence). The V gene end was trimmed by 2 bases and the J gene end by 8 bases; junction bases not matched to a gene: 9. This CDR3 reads CAWSTWTGEYEKLFF. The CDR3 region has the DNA TGTGCCTGGAGTACCTGGACAGGGGAATACGAAAAACTGTTTTTT.

Written as DNA, the CDR3 is TGTGCCAGCAGAGTAGAGGGGACCCAGTACTTC. The encoded protein is CASRVEGTQYF. The chain has TRBV7-2 and TRBJ2-5; D may be TRBD2 (5 bases). V gave up 6 bases and J gave up 7 bases, with 9 bases separating them. CDR1 and CDR2 from the germline V gene are SGHTA and FQGNSA. The CDR3 contains 11 residues.

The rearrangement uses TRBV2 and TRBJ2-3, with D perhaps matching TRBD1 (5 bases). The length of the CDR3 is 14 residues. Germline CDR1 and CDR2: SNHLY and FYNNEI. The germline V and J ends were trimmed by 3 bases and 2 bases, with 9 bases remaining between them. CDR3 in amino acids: CASSEQTVTDTQYF. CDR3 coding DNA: TGTGCCAGCAGTGAGCAGACAGTCACAGATACGCAGTATTTT.

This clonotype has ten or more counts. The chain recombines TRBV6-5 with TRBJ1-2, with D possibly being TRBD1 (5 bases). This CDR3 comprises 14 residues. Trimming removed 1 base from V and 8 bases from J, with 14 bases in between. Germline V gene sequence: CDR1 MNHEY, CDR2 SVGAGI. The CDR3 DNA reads TGTGCCAGCAGTTACTGGGACGGTGCAGGAGGCTACACCTTC. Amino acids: CASSYWDGAGGYTF.

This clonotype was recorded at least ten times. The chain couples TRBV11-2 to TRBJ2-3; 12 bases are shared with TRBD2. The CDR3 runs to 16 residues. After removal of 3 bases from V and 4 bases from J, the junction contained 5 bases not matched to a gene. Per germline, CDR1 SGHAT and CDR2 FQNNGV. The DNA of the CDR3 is TGTGCCAGCAGCTTTCAGACTAGCGGGAGCGCAGATACGCAGTATTTT. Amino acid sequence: CASSFQTSGSADTQYF.

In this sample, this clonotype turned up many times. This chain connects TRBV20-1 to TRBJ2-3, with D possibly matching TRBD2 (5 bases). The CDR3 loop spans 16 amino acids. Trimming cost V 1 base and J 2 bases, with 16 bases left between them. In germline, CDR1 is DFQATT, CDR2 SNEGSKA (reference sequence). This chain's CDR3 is CSARGAWRVITDTQYF. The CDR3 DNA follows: TGCAGTGCTAGAGGGGCGTGGCGGGTCATCACAGATACGCAGTATTTT.

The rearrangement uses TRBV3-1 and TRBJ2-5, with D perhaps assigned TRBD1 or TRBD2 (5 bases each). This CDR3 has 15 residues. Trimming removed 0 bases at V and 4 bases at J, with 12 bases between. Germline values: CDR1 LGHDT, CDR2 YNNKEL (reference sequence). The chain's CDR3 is CASSQDPSGRETQYF. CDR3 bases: TGTGCCAGCAGCCAAGATCCGTCAGGGAGAGAGACCCAGTACTTC.

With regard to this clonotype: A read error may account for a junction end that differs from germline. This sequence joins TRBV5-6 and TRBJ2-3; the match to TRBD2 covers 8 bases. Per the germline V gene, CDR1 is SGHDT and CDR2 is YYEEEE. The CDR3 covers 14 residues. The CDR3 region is CASSSWTSTDTQYF. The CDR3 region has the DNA TGTGCCAGCAGCTCGTGGACTAGCACGGATACGCAGTATTTT. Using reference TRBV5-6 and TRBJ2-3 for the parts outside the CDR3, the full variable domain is DAGVTQSPTHLIKTRGQQVTLRCSPKSGHDTVSWYQQALGQGPQFIFQYYEEEERQRGNFPDRFSGHQFPNYSSELNVNALLLGDSALYLCASSSWTSTDTQYFGPGTRLTVL.

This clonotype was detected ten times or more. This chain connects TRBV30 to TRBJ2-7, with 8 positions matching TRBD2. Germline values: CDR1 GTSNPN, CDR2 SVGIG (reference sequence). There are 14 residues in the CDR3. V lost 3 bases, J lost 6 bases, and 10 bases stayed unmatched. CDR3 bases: TGTGCCTGGAGACCCGGGACTAGTCTCCCCGAGCAGTACTTC. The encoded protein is CAWRPGTSLPEQYF.

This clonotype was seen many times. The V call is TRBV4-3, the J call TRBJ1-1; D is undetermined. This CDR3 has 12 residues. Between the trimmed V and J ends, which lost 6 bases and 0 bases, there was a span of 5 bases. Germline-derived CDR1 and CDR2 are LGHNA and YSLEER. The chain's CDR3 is CASRGMNTEAFF. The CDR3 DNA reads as TGCGCCAGCAGAGGAATGAACACTGAAGCTTTCTTT.

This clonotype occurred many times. CDR3 nucleotide sequence: TGCAGCGTTGAGCCCGGACCTACGGATACGCAGTATTTT. Amino acid sequence: CSVEPGPTDTQYF. The chain has TRBV29-1 and TRBJ2-3; no definite D call. Trimming pared 3 bases from V and 6 bases from J, leaving 13 bases between. The germline V gene has CDR1 SQVTM and CDR2 ANQGSEA. The length of the CDR3 is 13 residues.

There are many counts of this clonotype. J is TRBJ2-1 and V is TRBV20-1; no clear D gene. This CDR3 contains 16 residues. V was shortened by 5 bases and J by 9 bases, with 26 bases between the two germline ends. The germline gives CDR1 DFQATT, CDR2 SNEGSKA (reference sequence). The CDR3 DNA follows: TGCAGTGCTGATCCTCAATCGTCCCGGGTAACGGGTGAGCAGTTCTTC. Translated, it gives CSADPQSSRVTGEQFF.

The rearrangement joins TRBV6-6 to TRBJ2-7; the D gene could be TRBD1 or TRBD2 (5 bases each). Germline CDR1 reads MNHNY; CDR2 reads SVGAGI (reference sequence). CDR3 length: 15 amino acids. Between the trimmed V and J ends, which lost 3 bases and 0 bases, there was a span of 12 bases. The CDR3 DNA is TGTGCCAGCAGTTATCAGGGAGAAGTCTCCTACGAGCAGTACTTC. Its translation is CASSYQGEVSYEQYF.

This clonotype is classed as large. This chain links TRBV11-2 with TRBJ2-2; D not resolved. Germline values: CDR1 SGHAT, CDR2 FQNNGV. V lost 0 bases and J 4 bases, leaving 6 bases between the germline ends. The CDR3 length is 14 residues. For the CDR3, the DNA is TGTGCCAGCAGCTTAGAGGGCCTCACCGGGGAGCTGTTTTTT. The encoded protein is CASSLEGLTGELFF.

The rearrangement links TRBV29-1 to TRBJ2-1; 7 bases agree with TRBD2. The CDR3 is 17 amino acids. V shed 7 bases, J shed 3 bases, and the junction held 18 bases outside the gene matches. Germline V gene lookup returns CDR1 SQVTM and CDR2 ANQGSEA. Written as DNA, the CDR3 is TGCAGCGCCGCCGGGAGACCCGGTCAGCGGGGCTACAATGAGCAGTTCTTC. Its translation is CSAAGRPGQRGYNEQFF.

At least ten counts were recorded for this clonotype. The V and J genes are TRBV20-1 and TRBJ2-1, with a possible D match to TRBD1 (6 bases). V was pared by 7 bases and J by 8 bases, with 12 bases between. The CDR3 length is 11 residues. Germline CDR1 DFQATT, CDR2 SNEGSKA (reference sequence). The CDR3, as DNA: TGCAGTGTAGTAGGGGGTGATGAGCAGTTCTTC. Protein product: CSVVGGDEQFF.

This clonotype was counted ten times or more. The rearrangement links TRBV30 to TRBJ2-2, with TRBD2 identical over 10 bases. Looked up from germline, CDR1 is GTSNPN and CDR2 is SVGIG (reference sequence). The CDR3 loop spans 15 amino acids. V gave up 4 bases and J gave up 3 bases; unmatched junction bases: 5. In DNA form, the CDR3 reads TGTGCCTGGAATAGCGGGAGGACGGACACCGGGGAGCTGTTTTTT. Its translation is CAWNSGRTDTGELFF.

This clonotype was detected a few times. CDR3 DNA sequence: TGTGCCAGCAGCCCCCAAGCGGGAACGGATACGCAGTATTTT. The encoded protein is CASSPQAGTDTQYF. The chain uses TRBV28 and TRBJ2-3; 7 nucleotides match TRBD2. This CDR3 has 14 residues. The germline V gene encodes CDR1 MDHEN and CDR2 SYDVKM. The J segment lost 6 bases and the V segment lost 6 bases, leaving 9 bases of the junction unmatched.

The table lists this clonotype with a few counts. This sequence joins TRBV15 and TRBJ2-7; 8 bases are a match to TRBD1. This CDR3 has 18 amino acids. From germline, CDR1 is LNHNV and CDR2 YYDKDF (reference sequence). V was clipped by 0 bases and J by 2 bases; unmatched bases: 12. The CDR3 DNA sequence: TGTGCCACCAGCAGAGATGGACAGGGTCGGATGGGGACCTACGAGCAGTACTTC. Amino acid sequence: CATSRDGQGRMGTYEQYF.